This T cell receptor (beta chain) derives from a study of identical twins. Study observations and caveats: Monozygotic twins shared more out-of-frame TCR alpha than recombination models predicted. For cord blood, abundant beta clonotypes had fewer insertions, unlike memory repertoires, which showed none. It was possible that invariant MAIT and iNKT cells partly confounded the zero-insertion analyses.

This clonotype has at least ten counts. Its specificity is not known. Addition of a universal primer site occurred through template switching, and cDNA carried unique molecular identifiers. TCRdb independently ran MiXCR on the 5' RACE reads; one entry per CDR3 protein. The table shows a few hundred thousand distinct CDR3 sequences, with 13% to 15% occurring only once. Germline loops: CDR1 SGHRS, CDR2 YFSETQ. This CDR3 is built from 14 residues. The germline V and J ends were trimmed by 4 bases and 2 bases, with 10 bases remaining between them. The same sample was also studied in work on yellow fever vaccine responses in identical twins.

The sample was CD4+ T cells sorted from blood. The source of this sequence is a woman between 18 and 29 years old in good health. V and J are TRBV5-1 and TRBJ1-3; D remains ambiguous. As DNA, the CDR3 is TGCGCCAGCAGCCCGGGGAGGGCTGGAAACACCATATATTTT. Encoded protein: CASSPGRAGNTIYF.